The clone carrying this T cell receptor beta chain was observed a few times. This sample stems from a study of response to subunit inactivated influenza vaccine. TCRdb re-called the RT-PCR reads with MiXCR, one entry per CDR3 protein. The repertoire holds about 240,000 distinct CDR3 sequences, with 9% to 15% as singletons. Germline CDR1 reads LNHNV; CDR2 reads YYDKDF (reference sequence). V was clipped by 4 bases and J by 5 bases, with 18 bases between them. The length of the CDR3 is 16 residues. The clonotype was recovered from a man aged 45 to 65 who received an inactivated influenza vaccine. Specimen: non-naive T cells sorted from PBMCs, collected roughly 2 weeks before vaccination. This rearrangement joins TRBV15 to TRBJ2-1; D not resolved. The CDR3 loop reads CATSNTRGVRDNEQFF. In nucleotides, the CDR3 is TGTGCCACCAGCAACACCCGTGGGGTACGTGACAATGAGCAGTTCTTC.